The 32 T cell receptor beta chains listed next were all sequenced from one sample in a study of shared clonotypes between healthy human individuals. The data were produced by immunoSEQ multiplex PCR, yet TCRdb's version contains in-frame clones alone and is incomplete. The table lists over a million clones, roughly 95% of them singletons, with approximately 1% in the top ten. Sequenced sample: naive CD4+ T cells sorted from blood. Sample subset: CD45RA+ positively selected. These receptors were obtained from a man aged 25 to 40 in good health.

This clone was detected once. This chain joins TRBV18 and TRBJ1-2, with 7 positions matching TRBD1. V dropped 3 bases and J dropped 7; count of bases not matched to a gene: 8. The germline gives CDR1 KGHSH, CDR2 LQKENI. The CDR3 sequence is 14 residues long. For the CDR3, the DNA is TGTGCCAGCTCACCGGGGGGACAGCACTCTGGCTACACCTTC. Encoded protein: CASSPGGQHSGYTF.

This chain links TRBV4-1 with TRBJ2-7; 11 nucleotides agree with TRBD2. Germline V gene lookup returns CDR1 MGHRA and CDR2 YSYEKL. The V and J ends lost 0 bases and 3 bases, in that order; junction bases with no gene match: 7. The CDR3 is 17 amino acids. The CDR3 sequence: CASSQDQLAGVVYEQYF. For the CDR3, the DNA is TGCGCCAGCAGCCAAGATCAACTAGCGGGAGTCGTCTACGAGCAGTACTTC.

This sequence joins TRBV6-5 and TRBJ2-7; the D is unclear. CDR3 length: 15 residues. Germline V gives CDR1 MNHEY, CDR2 SVGAGI. V was pared by 6 bases and J by 2 bases, with 17 bases between. In nucleotides, the CDR3 is TGTGCCAGCAGGCCGACGCTTCTTAACACCTACGAGCAGTACTTC. It specifies CASRPTLLNTYEQYF.

This clone was recorded only once. The rearrangement uses TRBV5-1 and TRBJ2-1, with D possibly matching TRBD2 (6 bases). V was trimmed by 3 bases and J by 8 bases, leaving 18 bases between them. The CDR3 extends over 15 amino acids. Germline-derived CDR1 and CDR2 are SGHRS and YFSETQ. The chain's CDR3 is CASSWGLAGKDEQFF. CDR3 DNA: TGCGCCAGCAGCTGGGGACTGGCGGGAAAGGATGAGCAGTTCTTC.

The chain joins TRBV2 to TRBJ1-5; D might be TRBD1 (5 bases). The V gene lost 3 bases and the J gene lost 5 bases, with 11 bases spanning the gap. The CDR3 sequence is 14 residues long. Germline assignment: CDR1 SNHLY and CDR2 FYNNEI. The CDR3 sequence: CASSELSRDQPQHF. CDR3 coding DNA: TGTGCCAGCAGTGAGTTATCCAGGGATCAGCCCCAGCATTTT.

This CDR3 is CASSLLGTAISSYNEQFF. Here the CDR3 DNA reads TGCGCCAGCAGCCTCCTTGGGACAGCCATCAGCTCCTACAATGAGCAGTTCTTC. The J gene is TRBJ2-1, the V gene TRBV5-1; 7 positions agree with TRBD1. The CDR3 totals 18 residues. The germline V gene has CDR1 SGHRS and CDR2 YFSETQ. V dropped 4 bases and J dropped 0; count of bases not matched to a gene: 13.

The V and J genes are TRBV28 and TRBJ1-4; D gene unclear. Between the trimmed V and J ends, which lost 4 bases and 6 bases, there was a span of 12 bases. CDR1 and CDR2 from the germline V gene are MDHEN and SYDVKM. The CDR3 is made up of 14 amino acids. DNA for the CDR3: TGTGCCAGCAGTTCCCCCTTTGGCCATGAAAAACTGTTTTTT. Protein sequence: CASSSPFGHEKLFF.

Details on this clone: The sample has other DNA sequences that encode this CDR3 too. CDR3 residues: CAWSDSYEQYF. The DNA of the CDR3 is TGTGCCTGGAGTGACTCCTACGAGCAGTACTTC. The chain uses TRBV30 and TRBJ2-7; D not certain. Trimming took 1 base from V and 0 from J, leaving 1 base between them. CDR1 is GTSNPN, CDR2 SVGIG, per germline (reference sequence). CDR3 length equals 11 residues. Full variable domain (remainder filled in from reference TRBV30 and TRBJ2-7): SQTIHQWPATLVQPVGSPLSLECTVEGTSNPNLYWYRQAAGRGLQLLFYSVGIGQISSEVPQNLSASRPQDRQFILSSKKLLLSDSGFYLCAWSDSYEQYFGPGTRLTVT.

V usage is TRBV5-3 and J usage is TRBJ2-3; 7 nucleotides agree with TRBD1. TRBV5-3 is an ORF for which the function is uncertain. This CDR3 has 16 residues. Trimming at V came to 4 bases and at J to 0 bases, leaving 8 bases not matched to a gene. The CDR3 DNA reads TGTGCCAGAAGCCACGACAGGGATATTAGCACAGATACGCAGTATTTT. It is translated as CARSHDRDISTDTQYF.

The chain is built from TRBV7-2 and TRBJ2-2; 10 bases are a match to TRBD2. Germline-derived CDR1 and CDR2 are SGHTA and FQGNSA. The CDR3 runs to 16 residues. Trimming at V came to 6 bases and at J to 4 bases, leaving 8 bases not matched to a gene. The CDR3 spells CASRHSGRPSTGELFF. CDR3 DNA: TGTGCCAGCAGGCATAGCGGGAGGCCGTCCACCGGGGAGCTGTTTTTT.

V is TRBV2 and J is TRBJ2-7; TRBD1 matches at 9 bases. Germline trimming cut 5 bases from V and 5 bases from J; bases unmatched to any gene: 13. From germline, CDR1 is SNHLY and CDR2 FYNNEI. The CDR3 length is 16 residues. The CDR3 nucleotides are TGTGCCAGCAGTCAGGGTCCCGGGACAGGGTCCCACGAGCAGTACTTC. Its translation is CASSQGPGTGSHEQYF.

V gene TRBV19 combines with J gene TRBJ2-1; no clear D gene. The CDR3 consists of 14 residues. V dropped 1 base and J dropped 8 bases, with 12 bases sitting between them. Germline CDR1 LNHDA, CDR2 SQIVND (reference sequence). CDR3 loop: CASSIGPGADEQFF. The CDR3 coding sequence is TGTGCCAGTAGTATAGGCCCAGGCGCGGATGAGCAGTTCTTC.

The rearrangement links TRBV5-6 to TRBJ2-7; maybe TRBD1 (5 bases). Looked up from germline, CDR1 is SGHDT and CDR2 is YYEEEE. V lost 3 bases, J lost 2 bases, and 15 bases lay in between. The CDR3 extends over 15 amino acids. The chain's CDR3 is CASSYKVAGPYEQYF. In DNA form, the CDR3 reads TGTGCCAGCAGCTATAAGGTAGCAGGGCCCTACGAGCAGTACTTC. Drawing the rest from reference TRBV5-6 and TRBJ2-7, the complete variable domain is DAGVTQSPTHLIKTRGQQVTLRCSPKSGHDTVSWYQQALGQGPQFIFQYYEEEERQRGNFPDRFSGHQFPNYSSELNVNALLLGDSALYLCASSYKVAGPYEQYFGPGTRLTVT.

The chain carries TRBV28 and TRBJ1-2; D is perhaps TRBD1 (5 bases). Germline assignment: CDR1 MDHEN and CDR2 SYDVKM. The CDR3 is 16 residues long. The germline V and J ends were trimmed by 7 bases and 4 bases, with 22 bases remaining between them. CDR3 loop: CASNRPGQATFYGYTF. CDR3 sequence (DNA): TGTGCCAGCAACCGACCCGGACAAGCCACTTTCTATGGCTACACCTTC.

This clone was observed once. The chain combines TRBV28 with TRBJ2-7, with 8 bases lining up with TRBD2. The CDR3 extends over 16 amino acids. V was pared by 4 bases and J by 2 bases, with 10 bases of the junction left unmatched. The germline gives CDR1 MDHEN, CDR2 SYDVKM. CDR3 in amino acids: CASSSEGAGDTYEQYF. CDR3 nucleotide sequence: TGTGCCAGCAGTTCCGAGGGAGCGGGGGATACCTACGAGCAGTACTTC. Supplemented by reference TRBV28 and TRBJ2-7, the full variable domain reads DVKVTQSSRYLVKRTGEKVFLECVQDMDHENMFWYRQDPGLGLRLIYFSYDVKMKEKGDIPEGYSVSREKKERFSLILESASTNQTSMYLCASSSEGAGDTYEQYFGPGTRLTVT.

The chain is built from TRBV5-1 and TRBJ2-2; 8 bases align to TRBD2. V gave up 4 bases and J gave up 5 bases; unmatched junction bases: 7. The CDR3 totals 15 residues. Germline CDR1 reads SGHRS; CDR2 reads YFSETQ. The CDR3 here is CASSAGREGTGELFF. CDR3 coding DNA: TGCGCCAGCAGCGCCGGACGGGAGGGGACCGGGGAGCTGTTTTTT.

This chain uses TRBV5-1 with TRBJ2-7, with 8 bases fitting TRBD1. The germline V gene encodes CDR1 SGHRS and CDR2 YFSETQ. The trim removed 6 bases at V and 4 bases at J, leaving 9 bases unmatched. This CDR3 comprises 14 residues. Written as DNA, the CDR3 is TGCGCCAGCACCGGAGGGACAGGAGTATACGAGCAGTACTTC. Encoded protein: CASTGGTGVYEQYF. Complete variable domain (other parts from reference TRBV5-1 and TRBJ2-7): KAGVTQTPRYLIKTRGQQVTLSCSPISGHRSVSWYQQTPGQGLQFLFEYFSETQRNKGNFPGRFSGRQFSNSRSEMNVSTLELGDSALYLCASTGGTGVYEQYFGPGTRLTVT.

The gene calls are TRBV5-4 and TRBJ2-7; 10 positions match TRBD2. J was trimmed by 6 bases and V by 4 bases; bases with no gene match: 13. The CDR3 extends over 16 amino acids. The germline V gene has CDR1 SGHNT and CDR2 YYREEE (reference sequence). CDR3 in DNA: TGTGCCAGCAGCGCGGCCGCACGGCTAGCGGGAGTCGAGCAGTACTTC. Translated, it gives CASSAAARLAGVEQYF.

This chain connects TRBV21-1 to TRBJ2-7. TRBV21-1 is flagged as a pseudogene. This CDR3 region has 17 residues. The CDR3 DNA reads as TGTGCCAGCAGCAAGTTTTTTCAATACCACTTTGGGTACGAGCAGTACTTC. Translating gives CASSKFFQYHFGYEQYF.

This chain links TRBV28 with TRBJ1-5; D remains ambiguous. Germline V gene lookup returns CDR1 MDHEN and CDR2 SYDVKM. V shed 4 bases and J shed 9 bases, with 13 bases lying between them. This CDR3 has 13 amino acids. CDR3 loop: CASSSDVGRPQHF. The CDR3 region has the DNA TGTGCCAGCAGTTCCGATGTGGGAAGGCCCCAGCATTTT.

The chain is built from TRBV4-2 and TRBJ1-3; TRBD1 might be the D (6 bases). The CDR3 is made up of 15 amino acids. V was cut by 4 bases and J by 6 bases, with 16 bases left in between. Germline V CDR1 and CDR2: LGHNA, YNFKEQ. The CDR3 region has the DNA TGTGCCAGCAGCCTAACGACAGGCGGCGAAAACACCATATATTTT. The encoded protein is CASSLTTGGENTIYF.

The chain combines TRBV28 with TRBJ2-3; 9 bases agree with TRBD1. The V segment lost 4 bases and the J segment 5 bases; nucleotides outside the gene matches: 4. The length of the CDR3 is 14 residues. Germline V gives CDR1 MDHEN, CDR2 SYDVKM. Here the CDR3 DNA reads TGTGCCAGCAGTTCCCCGGGACAGGGAGATACGCAGTATTTT. It encodes CASSSPGQGDTQYF.

The J gene is TRBJ1-1, the V gene TRBV5-1; 8 bases are a match to TRBD1. This CDR3 comprises 15 residues. The trim removed 4 bases at V and 1 base at J, leaving 6 bases unmatched. Germline V gives CDR1 SGHRS, CDR2 YFSETQ. The DNA for the CDR3 is TGCGCCAGCAGCCGATTGACAGGGGCGAACACTGAAGCTTTCTTT. It translates to CASSRLTGANTEAFF.

The rearrangement joins TRBV5-4 to TRBJ2-7; 9 bases agree with TRBD2. The CDR3 spans 14 residues. Germline-derived CDR1 and CDR2 are SGHNT and YYREEE (reference sequence). V shed 4 bases and J 0 bases; nucleotides not matched to a gene: 2. As DNA, the CDR3 is TGTGCCAGCAGCCCTAGCGGGACCTCCTACGAGCAGTACTTC. Protein sequence: CASSPSGTSYEQYF.

The chain couples TRBV7-9 to TRBJ2-1; 8 nucleotides agree with TRBD1. CDR3 length: 15 amino acids. From germline, CDR1 is SEHNR and CDR2 FQNEAQ (reference sequence). Trimming cost V 5 bases and J 9 bases; bases outside gene matches: 12. CDR3 nucleotides: TGTGCCAGCAGCGACAGGACAGGGACTCGCGGTGAGCAGTTCTTC. As protein: CASSDRTGTRGEQFF. Complete variable domain (other parts from reference TRBV7-9 and TRBJ2-1): DTGVSQNPRHKITKRGQNVTFRCDPISEHNRLYWYRQTLGQGPEFLTYFQNEAQLEKSRLLSDRFSAERPKGSFSTLEIQRTEQGDSAMYLCASSDRTGTRGEQFFGPGTRLTVL.

The chain carries TRBV2 and TRBJ2-1; tentatively, D is TRBD2 (7 bases). CDR1 is SNHLY, CDR2 FYNNEI, per germline. The V end was cut by 2 bases, the J end by 9 bases, with 17 bases between. The CDR3 is 15 residues long. CDR3 protein: CASSESLGGLSEQFF. The CDR3 nucleotides are TGTGCCAGCAGTGAATCCCTCGGGGGGCTGAGTGAGCAGTTCTTC.

The chain combines TRBV6-6 with TRBJ1-4; 9 bases map to TRBD1. Germline lookup yields CDR1 MNHNY and CDR2 SVGAGI (reference sequence). Unmatched junction bases numbered 2, after V lost 2 bases and J lost 7 bases. The CDR3 extends over 14 amino acids. In DNA, the CDR3 is TGTGCCAGCAGTTACGGGACAGGGAGTGAAAAACTGTTTTTT. As protein: CASSYGTGSEKLFF.

V gene TRBV10-3 combines with J gene TRBJ2-2; 14 bases line up with TRBD2. CDR1 is ENHRY, CDR2 SYGVKD, per germline. CDR3 length: 20 residues. With 0 bases clipped from V and 4 bases from J, the junction kept 10 bases outside the gene matches. Here the CDR3 DNA reads TGTGCCATCAGTGAGTCCTTGGGACTAGCGGGAGATAAGGGCACCGGGGAGCTGTTTTTT. It translates to CAISESLGLAGDKGTGELFF.

V is TRBV7-6 and J is TRBJ2-7; TRBD2 agrees at 9 bases. This CDR3 is built from 16 residues. Trimming cost V 2 bases and J 4 bases; bases outside gene matches: 9. In germline, CDR1 is SGHVS, CDR2 FNYEAQ. CDR3 region: CASSLTSAGGEYEQYF. In DNA, the CDR3 is TGTGCCAGCAGCTTAACTTCCGCGGGAGGGGAGTACGAGCAGTACTTC.

Of note for this clone: Other DNA sequences from this sample encode an identical CDR3 as well. The V call is TRBV27, the J call TRBJ1-2, with D possibly TRBD1 on 5 matching bases. Germline CDR1 and CDR2: MNHEY and SMNVEV (reference sequence). The CDR3 runs to 15 residues. V was trimmed by 0 bases and J by 1 base, leaving 9 bases between them. The DNA of the CDR3 is TGTGCCAGCAGTTTATCACGCAGGGTTAACTATGGCTACACCTTC. This gives the protein CASSLSRRVNYGYTF.

The chain joins TRBV5-6 to TRBJ1-5; 8 bases line up with TRBD1. Germline V gene lookup returns CDR1 SGHDT and CDR2 YYEEEE. This CDR3 is 16 amino acids long. The J segment lost 4 bases and the V segment lost 1 base, leaving 7 bases of the junction unmatched. The CDR3 region is CASSLQGAPPNQPQHF. The CDR3 DNA reads as TGTGCCAGCAGCTTGCAGGGGGCGCCCCCAAATCAGCCCCAGCATTTT. Using reference TRBV5-6 and TRBJ1-5 for the parts outside the CDR3, the full variable domain is DAGVTQSPTHLIKTRGQQVTLRCSPKSGHDTVSWYQQALGQGPQFIFQYYEEEERQRGNFPDRFSGHQFPNYSSELNVNALLLGDSALYLCASSLQGAPPNQPQHFGDGTRLSIL.

The V gene is TRBV5-1, the J gene TRBJ2-3; 13 bases agree with TRBD2. The germline V gene has CDR1 SGHRS and CDR2 YFSETQ. The CDR3 spans 20 residues. The trim removed 5 bases at V and 3 bases at J, leaving 18 bases unmatched. The CDR3 here is CASRPSTKGLAGSGTDTQYF. The CDR3 bases are TGCGCCAGCAGGCCCTCTACCAAGGGACTAGCGGGATCCGGGACAGATACGCAGTATTTT.